This paragraph covers one T cell receptor (beta chain) sequence. Some clones are missing from TCRdb's copy, which holds only in-frame ones; the method was immunoSEQ multiplex PCR. This table holds approximately 2.5 million clones, approximately 93% found once. This CDR3 spans 15 amino acids. The germline CDR1 and CDR2 sequences are SNHLY and FYNNEI. V dropped 4 bases and J dropped 2 bases, with 13 bases sitting between them. This entry comes from a study of shared clonotypes between healthy human individuals. This TCR was recovered from a man aged 18 to 30 in good health. Some clones in this sample may be carry-over from other donors' samples. The gene calls are TRBV2 and TRBJ2-3, with a tentative D call TRBD1 (6 bases). The sequencing input was naive CD4+ T cells from PBMCs. The subset is: CD45RA+ positively selected. The CDR3 DNA reads TGTGCCAGCAGTGGGACAGTGACGATCACAGATACGCAGTATTTT. Protein sequence: CASSGTVTITDTQYF.